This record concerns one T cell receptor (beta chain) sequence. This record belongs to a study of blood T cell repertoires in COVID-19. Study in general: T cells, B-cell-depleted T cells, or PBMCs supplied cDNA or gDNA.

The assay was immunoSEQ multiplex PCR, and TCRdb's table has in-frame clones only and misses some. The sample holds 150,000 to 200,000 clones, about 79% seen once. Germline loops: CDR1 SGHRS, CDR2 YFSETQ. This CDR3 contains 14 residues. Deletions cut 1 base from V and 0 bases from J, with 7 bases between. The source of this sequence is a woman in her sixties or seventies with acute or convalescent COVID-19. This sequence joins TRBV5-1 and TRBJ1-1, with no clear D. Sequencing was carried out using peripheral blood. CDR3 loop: CASSLREMNTEAFF. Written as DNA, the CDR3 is TGCGCCAGCAGCTTGAGGGAGATGAACACTGAAGCTTTCTTT.